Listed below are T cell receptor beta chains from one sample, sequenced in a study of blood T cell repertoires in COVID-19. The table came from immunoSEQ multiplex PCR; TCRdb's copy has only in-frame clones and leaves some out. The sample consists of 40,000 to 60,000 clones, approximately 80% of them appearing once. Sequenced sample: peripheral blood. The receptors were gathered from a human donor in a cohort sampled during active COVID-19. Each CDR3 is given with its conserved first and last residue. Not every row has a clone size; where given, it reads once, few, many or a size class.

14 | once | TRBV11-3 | CASSSTGTSGEQFF
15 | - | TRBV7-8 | CASSFSSTDNSPLHF
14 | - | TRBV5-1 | CASSPQGDTGELFF
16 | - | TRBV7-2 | CASSPSGGAGLYGYTF
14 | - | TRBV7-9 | CASSLAGGPNEQFF
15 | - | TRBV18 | CASSPVGTESEKLFF
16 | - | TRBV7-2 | CASSPGVVGPNTEAFF
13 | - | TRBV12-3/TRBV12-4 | CASSSQGIQPQHF
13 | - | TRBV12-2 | CASRPGRGTEAFF
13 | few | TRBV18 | CASSPKEGTEAFF
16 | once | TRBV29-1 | CSVEAWASGGGETQYF
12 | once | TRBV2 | CASSWRDGRVSF
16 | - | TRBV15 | CATSTSGSYDTGELFF